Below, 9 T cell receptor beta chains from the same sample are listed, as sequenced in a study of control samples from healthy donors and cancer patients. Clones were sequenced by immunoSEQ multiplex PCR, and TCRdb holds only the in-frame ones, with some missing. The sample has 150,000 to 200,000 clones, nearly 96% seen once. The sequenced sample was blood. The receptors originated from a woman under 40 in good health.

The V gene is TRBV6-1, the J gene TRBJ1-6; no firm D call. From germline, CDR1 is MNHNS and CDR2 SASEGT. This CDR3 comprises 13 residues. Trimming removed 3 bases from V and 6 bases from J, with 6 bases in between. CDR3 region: CASSDNPNSPLHF. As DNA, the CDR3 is TGTGCCAGCAGTGACAATCCTAATTCACCCCTCCACTTT.

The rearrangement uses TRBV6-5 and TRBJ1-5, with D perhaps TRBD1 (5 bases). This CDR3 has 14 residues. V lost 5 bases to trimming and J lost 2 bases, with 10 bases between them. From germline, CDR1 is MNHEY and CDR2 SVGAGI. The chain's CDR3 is CASSTGWGNQPQHF. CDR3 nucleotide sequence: TGTGCCAGCAGTACAGGTTGGGGCAATCAGCCCCAGCATTTT.

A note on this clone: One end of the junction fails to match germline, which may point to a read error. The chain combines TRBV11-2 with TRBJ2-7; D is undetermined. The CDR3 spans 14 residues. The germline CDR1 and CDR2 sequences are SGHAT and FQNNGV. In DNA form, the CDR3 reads TGTGCCAGCAGACCCCGTACGTCCTCCTACGAGCAGTGCTTC. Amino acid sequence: CASRPRTSSYEQCF.

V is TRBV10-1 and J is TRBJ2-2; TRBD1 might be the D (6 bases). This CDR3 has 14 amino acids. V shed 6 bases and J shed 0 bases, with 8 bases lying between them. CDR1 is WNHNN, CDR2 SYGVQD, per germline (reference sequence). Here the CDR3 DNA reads TGCGCCAGCAGACAGGGACCGAACACCGGGGAGCTGTTTTTT. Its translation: CASRQGPNTGELFF.

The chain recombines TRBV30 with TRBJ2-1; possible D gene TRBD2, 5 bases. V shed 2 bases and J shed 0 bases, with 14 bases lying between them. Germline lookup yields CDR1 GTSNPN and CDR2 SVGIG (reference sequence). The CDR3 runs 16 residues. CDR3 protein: CAWSRRSPLSYNEQFF. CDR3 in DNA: TGTGCCTGGAGTCGGAGGAGCCCCCTCTCCTACAATGAGCAGTTCTTC. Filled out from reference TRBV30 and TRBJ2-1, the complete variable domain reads SQTIHQWPATLVQPVGSPLSLECTVEGTSNPNLYWYRQAAGRGLQLLFYSVGIGQISSEVPQNLSASRPQDRQFILSSKKLLLSDSGFYLCAWSRRSPLSYNEQFFGPGTRLTVL.

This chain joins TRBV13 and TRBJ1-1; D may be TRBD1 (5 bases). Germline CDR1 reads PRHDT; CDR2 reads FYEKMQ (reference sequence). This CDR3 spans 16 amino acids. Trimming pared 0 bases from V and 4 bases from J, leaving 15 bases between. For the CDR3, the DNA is TGTGCCAGCAGCTTAGGACTGGCCGGGGGGAGCACTGAAGCTTTCTTT. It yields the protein CASSLGLAGGSTEAFF. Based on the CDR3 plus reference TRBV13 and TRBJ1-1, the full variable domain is AAGVIQSPRHLIKEKRETATLKCYPIPRHDTVYWYQQGPGQDPQFLISFYEKMQSDKGSIPDRFSAQQFSDYHSELNMSSLELGDSALYFCASSLGLAGGSTEAFFGQGTRLTVV.

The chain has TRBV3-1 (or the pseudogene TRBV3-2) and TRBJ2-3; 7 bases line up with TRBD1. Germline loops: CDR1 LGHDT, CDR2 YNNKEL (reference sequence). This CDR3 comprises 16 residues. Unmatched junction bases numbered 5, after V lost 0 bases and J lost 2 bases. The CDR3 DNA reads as TGTGCCAGCAGCCAAGAGACAGGGATTCCCACAGATACGCAGTATTTT. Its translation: CASSQETGIPTDTQYF.

The DNA of the CDR3 is TGTGCCAGCAGCGACAGGGGGAGTTACGAGCAGTACTTC. Translating it yields CASSDRGSYEQYF. The chain is built from TRBV3-1 (or the pseudogene TRBV3-2) and TRBJ2-7, with 9 bases fitting TRBD1. J gave up 4 bases and V 5 bases, and 3 bases lay outside the gene matches. The CDR3 spans 13 residues. Germline CDR1 is LGHDT and CDR2 is YNNKEL (reference sequence).

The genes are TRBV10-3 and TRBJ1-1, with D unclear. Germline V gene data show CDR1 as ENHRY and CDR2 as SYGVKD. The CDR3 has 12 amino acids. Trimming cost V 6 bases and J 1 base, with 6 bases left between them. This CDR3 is CAIRRANTEAFF. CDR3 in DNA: TGTGCCATCAGGCGGGCGAACACTGAAGCTTTCTTT.